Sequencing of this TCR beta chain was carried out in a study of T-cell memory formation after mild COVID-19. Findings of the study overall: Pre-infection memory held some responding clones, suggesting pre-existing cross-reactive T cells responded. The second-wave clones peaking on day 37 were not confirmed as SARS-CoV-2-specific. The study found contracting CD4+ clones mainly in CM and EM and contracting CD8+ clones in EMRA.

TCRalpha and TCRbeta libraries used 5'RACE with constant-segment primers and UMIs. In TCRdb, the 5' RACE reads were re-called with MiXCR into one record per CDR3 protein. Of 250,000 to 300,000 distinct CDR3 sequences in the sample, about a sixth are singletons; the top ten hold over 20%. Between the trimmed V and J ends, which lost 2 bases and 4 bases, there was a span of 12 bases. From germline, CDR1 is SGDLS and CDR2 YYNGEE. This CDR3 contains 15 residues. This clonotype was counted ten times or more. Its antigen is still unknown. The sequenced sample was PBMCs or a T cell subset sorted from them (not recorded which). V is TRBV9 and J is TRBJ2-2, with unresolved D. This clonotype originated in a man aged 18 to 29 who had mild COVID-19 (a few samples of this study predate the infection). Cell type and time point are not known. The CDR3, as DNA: TGTGCCAGCAGCGTCGGGTCCTCCTTCACCGGGGAGCTGTTTTTT. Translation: CASSVGSSFTGELFF.